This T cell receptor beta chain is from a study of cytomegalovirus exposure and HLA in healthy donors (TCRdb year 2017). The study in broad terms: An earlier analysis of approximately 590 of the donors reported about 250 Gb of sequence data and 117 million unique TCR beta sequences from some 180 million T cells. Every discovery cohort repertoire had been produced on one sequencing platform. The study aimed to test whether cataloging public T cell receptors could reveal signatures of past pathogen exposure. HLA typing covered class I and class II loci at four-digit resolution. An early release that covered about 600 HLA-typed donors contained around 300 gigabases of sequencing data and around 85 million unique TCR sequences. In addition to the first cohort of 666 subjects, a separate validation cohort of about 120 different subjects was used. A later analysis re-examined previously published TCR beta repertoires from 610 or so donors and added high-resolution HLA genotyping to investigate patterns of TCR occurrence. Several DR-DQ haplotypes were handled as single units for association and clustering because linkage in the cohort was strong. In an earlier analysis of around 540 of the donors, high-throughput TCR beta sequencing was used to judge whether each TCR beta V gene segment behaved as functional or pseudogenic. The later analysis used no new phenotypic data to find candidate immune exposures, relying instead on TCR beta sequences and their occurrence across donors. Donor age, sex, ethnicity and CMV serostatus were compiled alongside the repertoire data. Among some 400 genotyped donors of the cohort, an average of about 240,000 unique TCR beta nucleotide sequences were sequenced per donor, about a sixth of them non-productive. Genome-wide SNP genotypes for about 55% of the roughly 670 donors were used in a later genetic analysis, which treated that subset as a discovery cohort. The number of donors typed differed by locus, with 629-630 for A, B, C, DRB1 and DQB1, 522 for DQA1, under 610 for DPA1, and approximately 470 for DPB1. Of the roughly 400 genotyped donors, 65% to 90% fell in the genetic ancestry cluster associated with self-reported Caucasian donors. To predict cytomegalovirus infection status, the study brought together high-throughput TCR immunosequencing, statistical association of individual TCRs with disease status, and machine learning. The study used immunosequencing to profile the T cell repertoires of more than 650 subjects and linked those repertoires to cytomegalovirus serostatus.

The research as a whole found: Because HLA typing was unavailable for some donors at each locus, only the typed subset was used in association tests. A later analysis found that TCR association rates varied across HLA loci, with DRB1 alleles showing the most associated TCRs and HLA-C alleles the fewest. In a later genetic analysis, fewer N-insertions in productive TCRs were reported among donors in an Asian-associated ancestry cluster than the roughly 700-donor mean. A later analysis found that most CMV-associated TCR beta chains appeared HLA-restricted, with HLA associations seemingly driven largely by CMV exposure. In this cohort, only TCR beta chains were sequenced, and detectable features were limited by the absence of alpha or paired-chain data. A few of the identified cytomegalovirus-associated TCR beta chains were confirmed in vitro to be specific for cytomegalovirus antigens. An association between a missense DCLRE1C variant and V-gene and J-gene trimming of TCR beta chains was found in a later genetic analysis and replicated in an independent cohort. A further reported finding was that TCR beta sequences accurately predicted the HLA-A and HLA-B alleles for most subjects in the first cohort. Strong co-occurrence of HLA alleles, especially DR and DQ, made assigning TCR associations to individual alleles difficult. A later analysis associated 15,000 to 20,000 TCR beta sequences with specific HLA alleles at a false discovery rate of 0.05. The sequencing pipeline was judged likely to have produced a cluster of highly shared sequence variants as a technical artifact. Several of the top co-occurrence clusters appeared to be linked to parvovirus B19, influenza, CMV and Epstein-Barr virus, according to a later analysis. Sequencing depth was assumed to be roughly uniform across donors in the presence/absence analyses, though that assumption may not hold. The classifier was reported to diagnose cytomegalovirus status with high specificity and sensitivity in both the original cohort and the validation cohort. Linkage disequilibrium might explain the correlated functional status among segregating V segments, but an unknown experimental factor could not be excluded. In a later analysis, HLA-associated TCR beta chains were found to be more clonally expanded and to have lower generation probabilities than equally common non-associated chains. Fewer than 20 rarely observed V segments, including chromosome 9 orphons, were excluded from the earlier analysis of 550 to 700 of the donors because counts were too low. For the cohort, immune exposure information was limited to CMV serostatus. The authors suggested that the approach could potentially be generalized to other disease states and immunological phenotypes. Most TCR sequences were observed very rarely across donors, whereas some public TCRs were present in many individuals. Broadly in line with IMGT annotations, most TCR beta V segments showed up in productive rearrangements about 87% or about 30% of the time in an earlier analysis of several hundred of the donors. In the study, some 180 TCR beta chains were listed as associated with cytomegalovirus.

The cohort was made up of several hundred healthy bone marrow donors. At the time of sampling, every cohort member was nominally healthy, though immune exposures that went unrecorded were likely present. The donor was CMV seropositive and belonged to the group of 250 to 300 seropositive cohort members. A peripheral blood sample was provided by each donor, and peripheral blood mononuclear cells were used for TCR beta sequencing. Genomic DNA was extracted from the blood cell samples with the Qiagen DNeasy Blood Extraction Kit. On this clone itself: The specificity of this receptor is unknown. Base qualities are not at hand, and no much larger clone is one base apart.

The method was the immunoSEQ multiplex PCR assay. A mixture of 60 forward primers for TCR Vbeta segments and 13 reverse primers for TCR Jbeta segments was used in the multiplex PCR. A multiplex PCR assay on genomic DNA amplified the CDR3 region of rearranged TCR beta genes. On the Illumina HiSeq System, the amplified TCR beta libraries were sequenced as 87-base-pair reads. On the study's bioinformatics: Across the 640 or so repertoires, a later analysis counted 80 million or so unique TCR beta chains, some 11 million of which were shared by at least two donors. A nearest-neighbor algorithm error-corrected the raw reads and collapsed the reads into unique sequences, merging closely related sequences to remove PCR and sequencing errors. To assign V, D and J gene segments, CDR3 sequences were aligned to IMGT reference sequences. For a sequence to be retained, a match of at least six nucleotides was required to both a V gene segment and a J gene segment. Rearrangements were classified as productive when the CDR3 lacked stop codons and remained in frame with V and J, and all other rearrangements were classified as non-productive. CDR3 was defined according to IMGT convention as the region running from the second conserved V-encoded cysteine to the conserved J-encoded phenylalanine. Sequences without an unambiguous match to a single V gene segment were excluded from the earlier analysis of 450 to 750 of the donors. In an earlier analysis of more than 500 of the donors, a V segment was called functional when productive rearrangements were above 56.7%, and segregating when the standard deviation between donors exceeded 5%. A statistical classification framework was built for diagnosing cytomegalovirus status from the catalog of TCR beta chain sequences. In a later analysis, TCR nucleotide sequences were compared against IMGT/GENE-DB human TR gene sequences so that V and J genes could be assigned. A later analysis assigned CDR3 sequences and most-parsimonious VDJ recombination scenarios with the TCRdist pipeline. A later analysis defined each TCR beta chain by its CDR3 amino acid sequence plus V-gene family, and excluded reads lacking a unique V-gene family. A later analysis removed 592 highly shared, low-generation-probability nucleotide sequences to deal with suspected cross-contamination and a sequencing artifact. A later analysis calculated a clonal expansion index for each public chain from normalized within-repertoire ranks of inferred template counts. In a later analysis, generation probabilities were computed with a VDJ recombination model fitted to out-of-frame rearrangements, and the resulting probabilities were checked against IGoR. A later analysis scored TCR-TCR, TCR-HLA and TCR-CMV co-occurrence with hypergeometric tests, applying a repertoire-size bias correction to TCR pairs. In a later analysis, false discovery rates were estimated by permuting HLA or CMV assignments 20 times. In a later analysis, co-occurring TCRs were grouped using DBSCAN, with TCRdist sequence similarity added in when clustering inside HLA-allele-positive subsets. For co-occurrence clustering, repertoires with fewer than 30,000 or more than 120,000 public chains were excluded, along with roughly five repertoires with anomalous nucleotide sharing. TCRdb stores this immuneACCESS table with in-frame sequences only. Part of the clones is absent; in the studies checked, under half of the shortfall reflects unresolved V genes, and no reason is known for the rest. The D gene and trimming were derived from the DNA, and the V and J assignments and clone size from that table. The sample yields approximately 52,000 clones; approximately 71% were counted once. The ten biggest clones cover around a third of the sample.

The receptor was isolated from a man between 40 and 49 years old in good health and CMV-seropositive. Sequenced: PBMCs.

The DNA reads as follows: TGTGCCATCAGTGGTCACAGCCAAGAGACCCAGTACTTC. The encoded protein is CAISGHSQETQYF. The rearrangement combines TRBV10-3 with TRBJ2-5; confidence is insufficient to name the D gene. The germline V gene specifies ENHRY as CDR1 and SYGVKD as CDR2. The CDR3 runs 13 residues from the cysteine to the phenylalanine. The only DNA kept is the CDR3, 39 bases in frame from the first base. V gives up 4 bases and J gives up 1 base, and the segment between their germline ends measures 7 bases.